The next 18 T cell receptor beta chains were all read from a single sample in a study of shared clonotypes between healthy human individuals (TCRdb year 2020). Library preparation employed the immunoSEQ multiplex PCR assay. Not all clones reach the TCRdb copy of this immuneACCESS table, which keeps in-frame sequences only. Checked studies attribute under half of the gap to unresolved V genes and leave the rest unexplained. Within this sample are about 2.4 million clones, with approximately 93% of them counted one time only. Jointly, the top ten make up 0.35% to 0.45% of the sample. Sequencing was performed on naive CD4+ T cells from PBMCs. Interpreted using the paper, the cell subset or site label stands for: CD45RA+ positively selected. All receptors derive from a young man in good health. Some clones in this sample may be carry-over from other donors' samples.

This rearrangement joins TRBV7-2 to TRBJ2-5; D uncertain. Trimming took 3 bases from V and 4 from J, leaving 6 bases between them. CDR1 is SGHTA and CDR2 is FQGNSA in the germline V gene. CDR3 length: 12 amino acids. The CDR3 bases are TGTGCCAGCAGCTTCCGGGCAGAGACCCAGTACTTC. It yields the protein CASSFRAETQYF.

The V gene is TRBV5-4, the J gene TRBJ1-5; 9 bases are shared with TRBD1. Germline CDR1 SGHNT, CDR2 YYREEE (reference sequence). The CDR3 spans 17 residues. V was clipped by 1 base and J by 4 bases; unmatched bases: 9. In nucleotides, the CDR3 is TGTGCCAGCAGCTTGTCGGGGGGACAGGGAATGAATCAGCCCCAGCATTTT. Its protein product is CASSLSGGQGMNQPQHF.

Regarding this clone: This sample also contains other DNA sequences that code for the same CDR3. The chain recombines TRBV7-2 with TRBJ2-5; no firm D call. The V gene's germline CDR1 is SGHTA and CDR2 FQGNSA. This CDR3 region has 12 residues. V was clipped by 1 base and J by 4 bases, with 4 bases between them. CDR3 DNA: TGTGCCAGCAGCTTAGTATCAGAGACCCAGTACTTC. Translated, it gives CASSLVSETQYF.

This clone was detected once. V usage is TRBV5-1 and J usage is TRBJ2-7; 9 bases match TRBD1. After removal of 4 bases from V and 3 bases from J, the junction contained 5 bases not matched to a gene. Germline CDR1 is SGHRS and CDR2 is YFSETQ. The CDR3 loop spans 14 amino acids. The CDR3 sequence is CASSRDREGYEQYF. CDR3 coding DNA: TGCGCCAGCAGCAGGGACAGGGAGGGCTACGAGCAGTACTTC.

This chain uses TRBV5-1 with TRBJ2-3; 10 bases agree with TRBD2. The CDR3 covers 15 residues. Germline V gene lookup returns CDR1 SGHRS and CDR2 YFSETQ. V was pared by 6 bases and J by 3 bases, with 7 bases of the junction left unmatched. The CDR3 reads CASTQAGGLTDTQYF. CDR3 nucleotides: TGCGCCAGCACCCAAGCGGGAGGGCTAACAGATACGCAGTATTTT.

This chain uses TRBV5-5 with TRBJ1-1; D unresolved. Trimming left V 2 bases short and J 1 base short, with 6 bases between. This CDR3 comprises 13 residues. Germline CDR1 and CDR2: SGHKS and YYEKEE (reference sequence). The CDR3 is CASSFGPNTEAFF. The CDR3 DNA is TGTGCCAGCAGCTTCGGACCGAACACTGAAGCTTTCTTT.

The V and J genes are TRBV15 and TRBJ2-7; TRBD1 matches at 10 bases. The CDR3 has 16 residues. The ends lost 0 bases at V and 5 bases at J; junction bases unmatched: 7. In germline, CDR1 is LNHNV, CDR2 YYDKDF (reference sequence). In nucleotides, the CDR3 is TGTGCCACCAGCAGAGATCACGGGGACAGGGGCCACGAGCAGTACTTC. Amino acid sequence: CATSRDHGDRGHEQYF.

V gene TRBV11-2 combines with J gene TRBJ2-1, with TRBD2 matching over 7 bases. The V gene end was trimmed by 3 bases and the J gene end by 3 bases; junction bases not matched to a gene: 5. CDR1 and CDR2 (germline): SGHAT, FQNNGV. The CDR3 spans 15 residues. The CDR3 loop is CASSLGVAGYNEQFF. In nucleotides, the CDR3 is TGTGCCAGCAGCTTGGGGGTAGCGGGCTACAATGAGCAGTTCTTC.

The chain is built from TRBV11-1 and TRBJ1-3; D not certain. Trimming stripped 3 bases from V and 3 bases from J, with 6 bases between. This CDR3 comprises 13 residues. Germline-derived CDR1 and CDR2 are SGHAT and FQDESV (reference sequence). CDR3 nucleotides: TGTGCCAGCAGCTTTGTGGTTGGAAACACCATATATTTT. Its translation: CASSFVVGNTIYF.

Note on this clone: Other DNA sequences within the sample encode an identical CDR3. J is TRBJ1-5 and V is TRBV19; D gene unclear. CDR3 size: 12 residues. V lost 1 base and J 6 bases, leaving 4 bases between the germline ends. In germline, CDR1 is LNHDA, CDR2 SQIVND (reference sequence). In DNA, the CDR3 is TGTGCCAGTAGTATAGGAGTTCAGCCCCAGCATTTT. It translates to CASSIGVQPQHF.

For this clone: The same CDR3 can be traced to other DNA sequences in this sample. The chain is built from TRBV20-1 and TRBJ2-1; D not certain. V lost 0 bases and J lost 10, with 7 bases in between. The CDR3 runs 11 residues. Germline lookup yields CDR1 DFQATT and CDR2 SNEGSKA (reference sequence). The CDR3 reads CSARDRVEQFF. CDR3 DNA sequence: TGCAGTGCTAGAGATCGAGTCGAGCAGTTCTTC.

V is TRBV29-1 and J is TRBJ1-1; D call uncertain. Germline loops: CDR1 SQVTM, CDR2 ANQGSEA. Trimming left V 7 bases short and J 11 bases short, with 20 bases between. The CDR3 has 12 amino acids. The CDR3: CSGGAWTTGAFF. CDR3 bases: TGCAGCGGAGGAGCCTGGACCACTGGGGCTTTCTTT.

The chain joins TRBV4-3 to TRBJ2-1; TRBD2 matches 14 bases. The V segment lost 1 base and the J segment 7 bases; nucleotides outside the gene matches: 6. From germline, CDR1 is LGHNA and CDR2 YSLEER. The CDR3 has 17 amino acids. The CDR3: CASSQGLAGGVENEQFF. CDR3 in DNA: TGCGCCAGCAGCCAAGGACTAGCGGGAGGGGTCGAGAATGAGCAGTTCTTC.

The V call is TRBV4-1, the J call TRBJ2-1; 14 bases are a match to TRBD2. The germline CDR1 and CDR2 sequences are MGHRA and YSYEKL. The CDR3 covers 16 residues. V shed 4 bases, J shed 9 bases, and the junction held 8 bases outside the gene matches. The CDR3 loop reads CASSPYGTSGSPEQFF. The CDR3 DNA is TGCGCCAGCAGCCCTTACGGGACTAGCGGGAGTCCTGAGCAGTTCTTC.

The gene calls are TRBV19 and TRBJ2-7; D is unresolved. This CDR3 region has 14 residues. V was cut by 3 bases and J by 0 bases, with 9 bases left in between. Germline loops: CDR1 LNHDA, CDR2 SQIVND (reference sequence). The CDR3 reads CASSILYNSYEQYF. The DNA of the CDR3 is TGTGCCAGTAGTATCTTGTACAACTCCTACGAGCAGTACTTC. Full variable domain (rest looked up from reference TRBV19 and TRBJ2-7): DGGITQSPKYLFRKEGQNVTLSCEQNLNHDAMYWYRQDPGQGLRLIYYSQIVNDFQKGDIAEGYSVSREKKESFPLTVTSAQKNPTAFYLCASSILYNSYEQYFGPGTRLTVT.

The CDR3 bases are TGCGCCAGCAGCTTGGTACAGGAACCCTACAATGAGCAGTTCTTC. Translated: CASSLVQEPYNEQFF. The chain has TRBV5-1 and TRBJ2-1; perhaps TRBD1 as D (5 bases). Germline V gene data show CDR1 as SGHRS and CDR2 as YFSETQ. The CDR3 spans 15 residues. Trimming stripped 0 bases from V and 2 bases from J, with 9 bases between.

J is TRBJ2-2 and V is TRBV7-3; D is uncertain. V lost 2 bases to trimming and J lost 6 bases, with 10 bases between them. Germline CDR1 and CDR2: SGHTA and FQGTGA. This CDR3 region has 14 residues. The CDR3 reads CASSLRAVAGELFF. CDR3 DNA sequence: TGTGCCAGCAGCTTACGGGCCGTTGCCGGGGAGCTGTTTTTT.

CDR3 DNA sequence: TGTGCCAGCAGCTTAGCTAGGCACAATGAGCAGTTCTTC. Protein sequence: CASSLARHNEQFF. The chain is built from TRBV7-2 and TRBJ2-1; no definite D call. V was shortened by 0 bases and J by 5 bases, with 5 bases between the two germline ends. Germline loops: CDR1 SGHTA, CDR2 FQGNSA. This CDR3 region has 13 residues.